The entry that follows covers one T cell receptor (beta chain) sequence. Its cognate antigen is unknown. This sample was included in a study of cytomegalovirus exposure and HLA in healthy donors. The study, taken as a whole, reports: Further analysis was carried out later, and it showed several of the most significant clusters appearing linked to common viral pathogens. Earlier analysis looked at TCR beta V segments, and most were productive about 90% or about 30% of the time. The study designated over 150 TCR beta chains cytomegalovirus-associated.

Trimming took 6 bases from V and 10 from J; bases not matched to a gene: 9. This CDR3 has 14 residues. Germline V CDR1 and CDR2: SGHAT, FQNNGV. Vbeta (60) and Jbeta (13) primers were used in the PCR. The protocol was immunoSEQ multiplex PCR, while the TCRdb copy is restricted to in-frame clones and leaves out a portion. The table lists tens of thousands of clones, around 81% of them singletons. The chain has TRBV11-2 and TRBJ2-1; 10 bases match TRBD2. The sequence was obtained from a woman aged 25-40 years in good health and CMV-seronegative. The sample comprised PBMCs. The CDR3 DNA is TGTGCCAGCAGTCGGGCTAGCGGGAGAGAAGAGCAGTTCTTC. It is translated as CASSRASGREEQFF.